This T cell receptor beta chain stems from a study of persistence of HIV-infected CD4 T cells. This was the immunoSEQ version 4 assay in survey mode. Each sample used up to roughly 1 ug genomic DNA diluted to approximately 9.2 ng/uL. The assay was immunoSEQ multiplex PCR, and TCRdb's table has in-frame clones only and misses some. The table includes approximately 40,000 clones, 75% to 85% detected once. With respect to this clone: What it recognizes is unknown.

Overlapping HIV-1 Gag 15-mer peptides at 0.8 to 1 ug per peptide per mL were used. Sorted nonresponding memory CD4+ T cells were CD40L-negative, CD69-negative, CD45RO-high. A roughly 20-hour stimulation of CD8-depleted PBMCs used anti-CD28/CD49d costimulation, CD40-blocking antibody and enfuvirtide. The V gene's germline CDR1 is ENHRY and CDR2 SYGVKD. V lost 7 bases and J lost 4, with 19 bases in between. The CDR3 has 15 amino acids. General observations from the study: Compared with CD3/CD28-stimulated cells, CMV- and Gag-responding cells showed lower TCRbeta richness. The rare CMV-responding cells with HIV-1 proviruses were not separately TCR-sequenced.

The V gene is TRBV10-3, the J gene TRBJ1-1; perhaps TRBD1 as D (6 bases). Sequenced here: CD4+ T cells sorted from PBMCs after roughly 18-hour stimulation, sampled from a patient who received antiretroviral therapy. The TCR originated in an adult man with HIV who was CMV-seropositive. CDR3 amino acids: CAITKAGQGSTEAFF. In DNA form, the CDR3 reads TGTGCCATCACTAAAGCGGGGCAGGGGAGCACTGAAGCTTTCTTT.